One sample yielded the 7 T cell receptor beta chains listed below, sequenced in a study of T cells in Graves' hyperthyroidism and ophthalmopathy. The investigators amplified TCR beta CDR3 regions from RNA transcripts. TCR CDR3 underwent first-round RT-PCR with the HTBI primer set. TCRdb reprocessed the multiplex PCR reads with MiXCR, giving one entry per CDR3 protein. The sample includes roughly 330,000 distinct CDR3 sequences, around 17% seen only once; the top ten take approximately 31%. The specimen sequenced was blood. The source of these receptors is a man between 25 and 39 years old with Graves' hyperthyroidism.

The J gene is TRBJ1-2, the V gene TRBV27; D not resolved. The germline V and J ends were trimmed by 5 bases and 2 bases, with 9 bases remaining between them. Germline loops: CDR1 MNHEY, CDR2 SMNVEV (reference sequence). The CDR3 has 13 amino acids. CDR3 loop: CASSPRQNYGYTF. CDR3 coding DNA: TGTGCCAGCAGTCCCCGACAAAACTATGGCTACACCTTC.

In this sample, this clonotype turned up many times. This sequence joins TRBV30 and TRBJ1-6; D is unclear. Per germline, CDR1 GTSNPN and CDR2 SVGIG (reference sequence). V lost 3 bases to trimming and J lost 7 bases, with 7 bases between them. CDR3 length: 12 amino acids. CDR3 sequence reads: CAWRPWNSPLHF. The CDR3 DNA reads TGTGCCTGGAGGCCTTGGAATTCACCCCTCCACTTT.

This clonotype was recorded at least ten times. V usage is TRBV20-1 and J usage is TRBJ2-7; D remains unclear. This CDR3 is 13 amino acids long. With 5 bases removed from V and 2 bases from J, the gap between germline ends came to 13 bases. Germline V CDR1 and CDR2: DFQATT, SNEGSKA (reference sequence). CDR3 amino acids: CSAPKSPTYEQYF. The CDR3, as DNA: TGCAGTGCTCCAAAGTCCCCCACCTACGAGCAGTACTTC.

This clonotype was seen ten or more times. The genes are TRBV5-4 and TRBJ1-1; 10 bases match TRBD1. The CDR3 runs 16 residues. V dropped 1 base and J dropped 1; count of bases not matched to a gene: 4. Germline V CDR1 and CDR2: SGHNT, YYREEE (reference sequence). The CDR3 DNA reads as TGTGCCAGCAGCTTGTGGGGACAGGGGACGAACACTGAAGCTTTCTTT. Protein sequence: CASSLWGQGTNTEAFF.

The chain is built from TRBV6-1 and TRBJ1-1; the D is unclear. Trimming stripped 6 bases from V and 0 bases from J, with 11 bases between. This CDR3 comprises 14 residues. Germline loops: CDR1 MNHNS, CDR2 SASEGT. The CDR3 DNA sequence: TGTGCCAGCAGCCCGAACTTCTTGAACACTGAAGCTTTCTTT. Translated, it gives CASSPNFLNTEAFF.

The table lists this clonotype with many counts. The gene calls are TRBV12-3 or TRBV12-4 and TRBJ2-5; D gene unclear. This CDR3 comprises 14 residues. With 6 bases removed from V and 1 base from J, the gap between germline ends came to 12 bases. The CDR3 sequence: CASSLRSGQETQYF. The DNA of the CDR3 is TGTGCCAGCAGCCTTAGGTCAGGCCAAGAGACCCAGTACTTC.

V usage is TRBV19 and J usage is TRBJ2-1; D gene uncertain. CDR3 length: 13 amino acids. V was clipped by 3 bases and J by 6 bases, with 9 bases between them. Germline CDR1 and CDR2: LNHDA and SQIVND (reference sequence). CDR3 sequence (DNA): TGTGCCAGTAGTATGTCGTCTACCAATGAGCAGTTCTTC. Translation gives CASSMSSTNEQFF.